This is a list of T cell receptor beta chains from one sample in a study of CD8 T cells in ankylosing spondylitis. TCRdb itself ran the 5' RACE reads through MiXCR, one entry per CDR3 protein. The repertoire includes roughly 670,000 distinct CDR3 sequences, 19% of them detected once, and 15% to 20% sits in the top ten. Input material: blood, either unsorted or a sorted T cell fraction (not recorded which). These receptors originate from a male donor with ankylosing spondylitis. The CDR3 runs from the conserved cysteine through the conserved F or W. A D gene is named only where the DNA matches it firmly. Clone size appears in some rows only: once, few, many, or a class for an expanded clone.

v_gene,abundance,j_gene,d_gene,CDR3aa,CDR3nt
TRBV7-9,-,TRBJ2-3,-,CASSLVRGGISTDTQYF,TGTGCCAGCAGCTTAGTCCGAGGCGGGATTAGCACAGATACGCAGTATTTT
TRBV5-1,few,TRBJ1-1,-,CASSLLGEWVDTEAFF,TGCGCCAGCAGCTTACTTGGGGAATGGGTAGACACTGAAGCTTTCTTT
TRBV4-2,-,TRBJ2-1,-,CASSQEWGDLPYNEQFF,TGTGCCAGCAGCCAAGAATGGGGTGACTTACCCTACAATGAGCAGTTCTTC
TRBV12-3/TRBV12-4,many,TRBJ2-7,-,CASSPSSYEQYF,TGTGCCAGCAGCCCCAGCTCCTACGAGCAGTACTTC
TRBV20-1,-,TRBJ2-7,-,CSARPLLTQNYEQYF,TGCAGTGCTAGGCCCCTCCTGACACAAAACTACGAGCAGTACTTC
TRBV25-1,few,TRBJ2-7,-,CASSDTLSYEQYF,TGTGCCAGCAGTGACACTCTCTCCTACGAGCAGTACTTC
TRBV4-1,few,TRBJ2-3,TRBD2,CASSQVAAGDGDTQYF,TGCGCCAGCAGCCAAGTAGCAGCGGGAGATGGAGATACGCAGTATTTT
TRBV4-1,-,TRBJ2-2,TRBD2,CASSQEASGSAGELFF,TGCGCCAGCAGCCAAGAGGCTAGCGGGAGCGCCGGGGAGCTGTTTTTT
TRBV7-2,-,TRBJ2-7,-,CASSLLSGSRREQYF,TGTGCCAGCAGCCTCCTTAGTGGGTCCAGGAGGGAGCAGTACTTC
TRBV10-3,-,TRBJ2-5,TRBD2,CAISISGTDQETQYF,TGTGCCATCAGTATTAGCGGGACCGACCAAGAGACCCAGTACTTC
TRBV13,-,TRBJ1-1,-,CASSPPSAEAFF,TGTGCCAGCAGCCCTCCGAGTGCTGAAGCTTTCTTT
TRBV13,few,TRBJ1-1,-,CASSLSGPTEAFF,TGTGCCAGCAGCTTAAGCGGTCCCACTGAAGCTTTCTTT
TRBV7-8,many,TRBJ1-4,-,CASSSFPGARHEKLFF,TGTGCCAGCAGCTCCTTCCCAGGGGCGCGGCACGAAAAACTGTTTTTT
TRBV4-1,-,TRBJ2-1,-,CASSQRSGTYNEQFF,TGCGCCAGCAGCCAGCGGTCGGGTACCTACAATGAGCAGTTCTTC
TRBV20-1,-,TRBJ2-4,-,CSARDGPMRAKNIQYF,TGCAGTGCTAGAGATGGGCCTATGAGGGCCAAAAACATTCAGTACTTC
TRBV5-1,-,TRBJ2-1,-,CASSFGYPSNEQFF,TGCGCCAGCAGCTTTGGGTACCCTTCTAATGAGCAGTTCTTC
TRBV7-9,few,TRBJ2-2,-,CASSFATNANTGELFF,TGTGCCAGCAGCTTCGCTACAAACGCGAACACCGGGGAGCTGTTTTTT
TRBV13,many,TRBJ1-4,TRBD1,CASSFGQGGEKLFF,TGTGCCAGCAGCTTCGGACAGGGGGGTGAAAAACTGTTTTTT
TRBV14,-,TRBJ2-1,TRBD2,CASSPLGEGDEQFF,TGTGCCAGCAGCCCCCTCGGGGAGGGCGATGAGCAGTTCTTC
TRBV4-1,few,TRBJ1-2,-,CASSQDTTEALPNYGYTF,TGCGCCAGCAGCCAAGATACCACCGAAGCCCTCCCTAACTATGGCTACACCTTC
TRBV24-1,many,TRBJ1-5,-,CATSDSAGFQPQHF,TGTGCCACCAGTGATTCCGCAGGGTTTCAGCCCCAGCATTTT
TRBV5-1,-,TRBJ2-7,-,CASSPQVSYEQYF,TGCGCCAGCAGCCCGCAAGTATCCTACGAGCAGTACTTC
TRBV7-8,few,TRBJ2-3,-,CASSLVGSVDF,TGTGCCAGCAGCTTAGTCGGTAGCGTAGATTTT
TRBV19,few,TRBJ2-7,TRBD2,CASSMGAGGPYEQYF,TGTGCCAGTAGTATGGGAGCGGGAGGGCCCTACGAGCAGTACTTC
TRBV4-1,many,TRBJ1-1,-,CASSQAWGETNTEAFF,TGCGCCAGCAGCCAAGCGTGGGGGGAAACGAACACTGAAGCTTTCTTT
TRBV20-1,few,TRBJ2-1,-,CSAREGGLSWGEQFF,TGCAGTGCTAGAGAGGGGGGTTTATCGTGGGGTGAGCAGTTCTTC
TRBV12-3/TRBV12-4,-,TRBJ2-7,TRBD2,CASRQDGRGAYEQYF,TGTGCCAGCAGGCAGGATGGGCGGGGGGCCTACGAGCAGTACTTC
TRBV5-1,many,TRBJ2-1,-,CASSLGDLPNNEQFF,TGCGCCAGCAGCTTGGGGGACCTACCGAACAATGAGCAGTTCTTC
TRBV20-1,few,TRBJ2-2,-,CSARRGGAGELFF,TGCAGTGCTAGAAGGGGCGGGGCGGGGGAGCTGTTTTTT
TRBV24-1,-,TRBJ2-7,TRBD1,CATPGDRGYEQYF,TGTGCCACCCCGGGGGACAGGGGTTACGAGCAGTACTTC
TRBV5-1,few,TRBJ2-1,-,CASSLEGQSYNEQFF,TGCGCCAGCAGCTTGGAAGGTCAGAGCTACAATGAGCAGTTCTTC
TRBV20-1,-,TRBJ2-5,-,CSAGGTVETQYF,TGCAGTGCTGGGGGGACAGTAGAGACCCAGTACTTC
TRBV20-1,few,TRBJ2-5,-,CSARDAAMAQYF,TGCAGTGCTAGAGACGCCGCAATGGCCCAGTACTTC
TRBV11-2,-,TRBJ2-5,TRBD1,CASSHRQGEGTETQYF,TGTGCCAGCAGCCACCGACAGGGAGAGGGGACGGAGACCCAGTACTTC
TRBV7-6,few,TRBJ2-5,-,CASSSRQETQYF,TGTGCCAGCAGCTCCCGACAAGAGACCCAGTACTTC
TRBV29-1,-,TRBJ2-5,-,CSGQIQETQYF,TGCAGCGGTCAGATACAAGAGACCCAGTACTTC
TRBV2,-,TRBJ1-4,-,CASSDSNSNEKLFF,TGTGCCAGCAGTGACAGCAATTCGAATGAAAAACTGTTTTTT
TRBV18,many,TRBJ2-3,-,CASSPPFTDTQYF,TGTGCCAGCTCACCACCGTTCACAGATACGCAGTATTTT
TRBV27,many,TRBJ2-2,-,CASSARGTVNTGELFF,TGTGCCAGCAGTGCGAGGGGGACTGTGAACACCGGGGAGCTGTTTTTT
TRBV12-3/TRBV12-4,-,TRBJ1-4,-,CASAGRGRGEKLFF,TGTGCCAGCGCGGGGCGGGGCAGGGGTGAAAAACTGTTTTTT
TRBV20-1,-,TRBJ2-7,TRBD1,CSAPPLGTGAYEQYF,TGCAGTGCTCCACCATTAGGGACAGGGGCCTACGAGCAGTACTTC
TRBV11-2,-,TRBJ2-7,-,CATSYNYEQYF,TGTGCCACCAGTTATAACTACGAGCAGTACTTC
TRBV4-1,many,TRBJ2-7,TRBD1,CASSHGQGAYEQYF,TGTGCCAGCAGCCACGGACAGGGGGCTTACGAGCAGTACTTC
TRBV7-6,-,TRBJ2-7,TRBD2,CASSLAGGSTSEQYF,TGTGCCAGCAGCTTAGCCGGCGGGAGTACGTCCGAGCAGTACTTC
TRBV12-3/TRBV12-4,few,TRBJ2-3,TRBD2,CASSFAGVGTDTQYF,TGTGCCAGCAGTTTTGCGGGGGTGGGCACAGATACGCAGTATTTT